This T cell receptor beta chain was identified in a study of blood T cell repertoires in COVID-19. Study-level background: Specimens from acute and convalescent COVID-19 originated in the United States, Italy and Spain. PBMCs, B-cell-depleted T cells, or T cells provided the cDNA or gDNA that made up the material.

From germline, CDR1 is KGHDR and CDR2 SFDVKD. The CDR3 is 15 amino acids. V was shortened by 4 bases and J by 1 base, with 10 bases between the two germline ends. Among Cohort 3 donors, those recovered had two negative PCRs, clearance, or symptom resolution. In the original processing: Estimation of nucleated cell counts was performed using reference gene primer amplification. Libraries were prepared by immunoSEQ multiplex PCR; TCRdb keeps only in-frame clonotypes and omits some of them. That table gives V, J and clone size, and the DNA gave D and trimming. This table holds approximately 270,000 clones, over 85% found once. This clone is a singleton in its sample.

Material for sequencing was PBMCs or T cells enriched from blood (not recorded which). The clonotype comes from a woman aged 60 to 75 who had recovered from COVID-19. The V gene is TRBV24-1, the J gene TRBJ2-1, with a tentative D call TRBD2 (6 bases). CDR3 sequence reads: CATSEVGGSYNEQFF. CDR3 DNA sequence: TGTGCCACCAGTGAAGTCGGGGGATCCTACAATGAGCAGTTCTTC.